This TCR beta chain comes out of a study of regulatory T cells in long-lasting Graves disease. In building TCR beta libraries, iRepertoire HTBI primers were used together with Arm-PCR of CDR3 regions. MiXCR was run by TCRdb on the multiplex PCR reads, yielding one entry per CDR3 protein. The profile shows 500,000 or so distinct CDR3 sequences, about 14% of them singletons. Study-wide results and caveats: Comparison showed that persistent patients shared more public clonotypes (about 2,600) than new patients (around 1,000). Under persistent disease, TRBV28, TRBJ1-2 and TRBJ2-5 were used preferentially.

Specified time point: newly diagnosed GD, antithyroid drugs for less than 3 months. PBMC-derived RNA was used for the TCR library. American Thyroid Association guidelines were used to diagnose Graves' disease. The junction had 7 bases not matched to a gene; V was cut back by 0 bases and J by 4 bases. CDR1 SGHTA and CDR2 FQGTGA come from the germline V gene. The CDR3 is made up of 18 amino acids. The sample holds many counts of this clonotype. What it recognizes is unknown. These data are also associated with another study on T cells in Graves' hyperthyroidism and ophthalmopathy.

The V gene is TRBV7-3, the J gene TRBJ2-6; 9 bases are a match to TRBD1. Sequences were derived from peripheral blood mononuclear cells (PBMCs), sampled at new diagnosis, from a patient treated with antithyroid drugs. The receptor was derived from a woman in her fifties or sixties with Graves disease. The CDR3 bases are TGTGCCAGCAGCTTAACCGGGACAGGGCTGGCGGGGGCCAACGTCCTGACTTTC. Translated, it gives CASSLTGTGLAGANVLTF.